This passage covers 19 T cell receptor beta chains from one sample sequenced in a study of beta chain features in type 1 diabetes. Study-wide findings and caveats: Type 1 diabetes patients showed a moderate but significant shortening of TCRB CDR3s in all four CD4+ subsets.

These receptors are not linked to any known antigen. The sequenced template was cDNA made from the entire isolated RNA. Sequencing was performed with immunoSEQ multiplex PCR; in TCRdb, only in-frame clones are kept and a portion is missing. The sample holds approximately 240,000 clones, roughly 17% seen once. Sequenced sample: naive CD4+ T cells from blood. These receptors all stem from a man aged 25-45 years with type 1 diabetes.

A few counts support this clone. This chain links TRBV21-1 with TRBJ2-1; TRBD2, the table's D call, was not compared with the DNA. TRBV21-1 is shown as a pseudogene. The CDR3 runs to 13 residues. The CDR3, as DNA: TGTGCCAGCAGCAAAGTTTGGAGCAATGAGCAGTTCTTC. Protein: CASSKVWSNEQFF.

This clone was detected a few times. The chain joins TRBV7-6 to TRBJ2-1, with 11 positions matching TRBD2. Trimming cost V 5 bases and J 4 bases; bases outside gene matches: 4. The length of the CDR3 is 15 residues. Germline assignment: CDR1 SGHVS and CDR2 FNYEAQ. This chain's CDR3 is CASSVLAGVYNEQFF. The CDR3 nucleotides read TGTGCCAGCAGCGTACTAGCGGGAGTTTACAATGAGCAGTTCTTC.

This clone showed up just a few times. The chain joins TRBV4-3 to TRBJ2-3; D is unclear. CDR1 LGHNA and CDR2 YSLEER come from the germline V gene. The CDR3 is 14 residues long. The V end was cut by 1 base, the J end by 1 base, with 6 bases between. This chain's CDR3 is CASSQAVGTDTQYF. The CDR3 region has the DNA TGCGCCAGCAGCCAAGCAGTTGGCACAGATACGCAGTATTTT.

In this sample, this clone turned up a few times. The chain carries TRBV29-1 and TRBJ2-2; D is uncertain. The CDR3 extends over 14 amino acids. Trimming removed 6 bases from V and 3 bases from J, with 14 bases in between. In germline, CDR1 is SQVTM, CDR2 ANQGSEA. The chain's CDR3 is CSVPIWPYTGELFF. The CDR3 bases are TGCAGCGTCCCGATCTGGCCCTACACCGGGGAGCTGTTTTTT.

The chain employs TRBV7-9 and TRBJ2-7; no reliable D call. The CDR3 runs to 15 residues. The germline gives CDR1 SEHNR, CDR2 FQNEAQ (reference sequence). V was shortened by 2 bases and J by 0 bases, with 11 bases between the two germline ends. CDR3 nucleotides: TGTGCCAGCAGCTTACAGGACGGACCCTCCTACGAGCAGTACTTC. It codes for CASSLQDGPSYEQYF.

The rearrangement links TRBV18 to TRBJ2-6; 7 bases line up with TRBD2. The CDR3 runs 15 residues. Germline lookup yields CDR1 KGHSH and CDR2 LQKENI. The trim removed 2 bases at V and 2 bases at J, leaving 0 bases unmatched. The CDR3 reads CASSPGRAGANVLTF. The CDR3 nucleotides are TGTGCCAGCTCACCAGGGAGGGCTGGGGCCAACGTCCTGACTTTC.

The V call is TRBV6-1, the J call TRBJ1-5; no firm D call. Germline V lookup: CDR1 MNHNS, CDR2 SASEGT. This CDR3 has 14 residues. Trimming left V 2 bases short and J 6 bases short, with 11 bases between. CDR3 loop: CASSETQWGQPQHF. DNA of the CDR3: TGTGCCAGCAGTGAAACCCAATGGGGTCAGCCCCAGCATTTT.

In this sample, this clone turned up a few times. The same CDR3 arises from other DNA sequences in this sample as well. V is TRBV15 and J is TRBJ2-2; D not resolved. The V gene's germline CDR1 is LNHNV and CDR2 YYDKDF (reference sequence). The CDR3 extends over 13 amino acids. Trimming took off 0 bases at V and 5 bases at J, with 4 bases between the two ends. The CDR3, as DNA: TGTGCCACCAGCAGAGATCGTACCGGGGAGCTGTTTTTT. Translating gives CATSRDRTGELFF.

The J gene is TRBJ2-5, the V gene TRBV18; D gene ambiguous. Germline V gene lookup returns CDR1 KGHSH and CDR2 LQKENI. CDR3 length equals 12 residues. Trimming took 4 bases from V and 3 from J, leaving 6 bases between them. CDR3 amino acids: CASSLDEETQYF. Written as DNA, the CDR3 is TGTGCCAGCTCACTGGATGAAGAGACCCAGTACTTC.

A few counts support this clone. This sequence joins TRBV6-4 and TRBJ2-3; 9 nucleotides line up with TRBD2. Germline CDR1 MRHNA, CDR2 SNTAGT. J gave up 2 bases and V 4 bases, and 1 base lay outside the gene matches. CDR3 length: 14 amino acids. CDR3 residues: CASSASGTTDTQYF. CDR3 DNA sequence: TGTGCCAGCAGTGCTAGCGGGACCACAGATACGCAGTATTTT.

The V and J genes are TRBV28 and TRBJ2-5, with a possible D match to TRBD2 (6 bases). CDR1 is MDHEN, CDR2 SYDVKM, per germline. V lost 3 bases to trimming and J lost 7 bases, with 15 bases between them. This CDR3 has 14 residues. CDR3: CASSLGSEGVTQYF. Written as DNA, the CDR3 is TGTGCCAGCAGTTTGGGATCGGAGGGCGTGACCCAGTACTTC.

In this sample, this clone turned up a few times. This chain uses TRBV29-1 with TRBJ1-1; 10 positions match TRBD1. After removal of 7 bases from V and 0 bases from J, the junction contained 17 bases not matched to a gene. The CDR3 totals 18 residues. Germline lookup yields CDR1 SQVTM and CDR2 ANQGSEA. The CDR3 protein is CSAEGDRGSNYMNTEAFF. In nucleotides, the CDR3 is TGCAGCGCCGAGGGGGACAGGGGTAGTAATTACATGAACACTGAAGCTTTCTTT.

The CDR3: CASSLRDLSYEQYF. CDR3 coding DNA: TGTGCCAGCAGCCTGAGGGACTTGTCCTACGAGCAGTACTTC. The chain uses TRBV5-4 and TRBJ2-7; perhaps TRBD2 as D (6 bases). The germline gives CDR1 SGHNT, CDR2 YYREEE (reference sequence). The CDR3 length is 14 residues. Between the trimmed V and J ends, which lost 4 bases and 1 base, there was a span of 12 bases.

This chain uses TRBV28 with TRBJ1-5; D ambiguous. V shed 5 bases and J shed 1 base, with 15 bases lying between them. Germline-derived CDR1 and CDR2 are MDHEN and SYDVKM. This CDR3 has 16 amino acids. The CDR3 DNA follows: TGTGCCAGCAGTGACCGGGCGGGATGGAGCAATCAGCCCCAGCATTTT. Protein product: CASSDRAGWSNQPQHF.

This chain joins TRBV7-9 and TRBJ2-3, with TRBD2 identical over 7 bases. The CDR3 has 13 amino acids. CDR1 and CDR2 (germline): SEHNR, FQNEAQ (reference sequence). V shed 8 bases, J shed 3 bases, and the junction held 5 bases outside the gene matches. The CDR3 region is CASGPGGTDTQYF. The CDR3 DNA follows: TGTGCCAGCGGGCCGGGGGGTACAGATACGCAGTATTTT.

The chain carries TRBV25-1 and TRBJ2-7, with TRBD1 as a possible D gene (5 bases). V lost 6 bases, J lost 5 bases, and 17 bases lay in between. Germline V gene sequence: CDR1 MGHDK, CDR2 SYGVNS. The CDR3 runs 14 residues. The CDR3 DNA sequence: TGTGCCAGCAGCCACGCCAGGGATTCCGACGAGCAGTACTTC. Translated: CASSHARDSDEQYF.

This sequence joins TRBV14 and TRBJ2-1, with D hard to call. The CDR3 totals 14 residues. Trimming removed 2 bases at V and 14 bases at J, with 19 bases between. CDR1 is SGHDN and CDR2 is FVKESK in the germline V gene. CDR3 sequence: CASSQQYNPNTKFF. DNA of the CDR3: TGTGCCAGCAGCCAACAGTACAACCCGAATACGAAGTTCTTC.

This clone turned up a few times. V is TRBV10-3 and J is TRBJ2-7, with 7 bases identical to TRBD1. V lost 8 bases, J lost 1 base, and 5 bases stayed unmatched. The CDR3 is 13 amino acids. CDR1 is ENHRY and CDR2 is SYGVKD in the germline V gene. The CDR3 is CAIGTVSSYEQYF. DNA of the CDR3: TGTGCCATCGGGACAGTGTCATCCTACGAGCAGTACTTC.

The chain uses TRBV7-8 and TRBJ2-3; weak D call: TRBD2 (7 bases). This CDR3 comprises 16 residues. The V gene's germline CDR1 is SGHVS and CDR2 FQNEAQ. Trimming shortened V by 8 bases and J by 2 bases, and 20 bases separated the two germline ends. CDR3 bases: TGTGCCAGCGCCCAACATGAGGGGGGGGCCACAGATACGCAGTATTTT. This codes for CASAQHEGGATDTQYF.